The 5 T cell receptor beta chains below were found in one sample sequenced in a study of blood T cell repertoires in COVID-19. Data came from immunoSEQ multiplex PCR; TCRdb stores just in-frame clones and leaves some out. Of 150,000 to 200,000 clones listed, roughly four fifths were seen once; the top ten hold approximately 10%. Material for sequencing was peripheral blood. The receptors were sampled from a woman aged 40 to 49 with COVID-19, enrolled during active disease.

Only a few counts were recorded for this clone. The chain carries TRBV2 and TRBJ1-6; TRBD1 aligns across 7 bases. CDR3 length equals 15 residues. Germline V gives CDR1 SNHLY, CDR2 FYNNEI. CDR3 DNA: TGTGCTTCCTCCGAAGACAGGGCGGCGAATTCACCCCTCCACTTT. As protein: CASSEDRAANSPLHF.

The chain joins TRBV6-2 or TRBV6-3 to TRBJ2-1; 7 nucleotides line up with TRBD1. Germline values: CDR1 MNHEY, CDR2 SVGEGT. V dropped 0 bases and J dropped 7; count of bases not matched to a gene: 9. CDR3 length: 16 residues. The CDR3 loop reads CASSYSGRTGGNEQFF. DNA for the CDR3: TGTGCCAGCAGTTACTCCGGCCGGACAGGTGGTAATGAGCAGTTCTTC.

The V and J genes are TRBV29-1 and TRBJ1-1; perhaps TRBD1 as D (6 bases). This CDR3 is built from 12 residues. The V and J ends lost 3 bases and 6 bases respectively, with 11 bases between them. Looked up from germline, CDR1 is SQVTM and CDR2 is ANQGSEA. The CDR3 region is CSVDSGDAEAFF. The DNA of the CDR3 is TGCAGCGTTGATTCAGGGGACGCTGAAGCTTTCTTT.

This sequence joins TRBV27 and TRBJ1-5; 9 positions agree with TRBD1. The CDR3 consists of 16 residues. CDR1 MNHEY and CDR2 SMNVEV come from the germline V gene (reference sequence). After removal of 5 bases from V and 5 bases from J, the junction contained 10 bases not matched to a gene. CDR3 DNA sequence: TGTGCCAGCAGTACGACGACAGGGGGGATCTATCAGCCCCAGCATTTT. This sequence encodes CASSTTTGGIYQPQHF.

V usage is TRBV7-9 and J usage is TRBJ2-7; a possible D gene is TRBD1 (6 bases). V lost 2 bases and J 4 bases, leaving 15 bases between the germline ends. The CDR3 consists of 15 residues. Germline V gives CDR1 SEHNR, CDR2 FQNEAQ (reference sequence). For the CDR3, the DNA is TGTGCCAGCAGCTTATCGGTGACAGGCAGGTACGAGCAGTACTTC. It specifies CASSLSVTGRYEQYF.